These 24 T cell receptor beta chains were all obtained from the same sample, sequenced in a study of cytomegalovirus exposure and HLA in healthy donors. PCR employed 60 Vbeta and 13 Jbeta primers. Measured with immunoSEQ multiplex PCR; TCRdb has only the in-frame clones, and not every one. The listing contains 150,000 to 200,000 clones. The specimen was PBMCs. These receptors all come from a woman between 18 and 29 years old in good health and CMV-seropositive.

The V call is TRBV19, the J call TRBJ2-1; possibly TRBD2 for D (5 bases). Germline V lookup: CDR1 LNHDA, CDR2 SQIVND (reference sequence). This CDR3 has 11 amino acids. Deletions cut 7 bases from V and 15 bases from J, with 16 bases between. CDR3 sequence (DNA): TGTGCCAGTACACACCGGGGTCATGCGTTCTTC. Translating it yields CASTHRGHAFF.

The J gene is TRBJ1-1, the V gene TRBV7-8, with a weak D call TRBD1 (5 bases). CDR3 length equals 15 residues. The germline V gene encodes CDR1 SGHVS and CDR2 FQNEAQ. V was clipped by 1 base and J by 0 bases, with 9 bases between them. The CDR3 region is CASSLGGTMNTEAFF. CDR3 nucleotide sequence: TGTGCCAGCAGCTTAGGGGGCACCATGAACACTGAAGCTTTCTTT.

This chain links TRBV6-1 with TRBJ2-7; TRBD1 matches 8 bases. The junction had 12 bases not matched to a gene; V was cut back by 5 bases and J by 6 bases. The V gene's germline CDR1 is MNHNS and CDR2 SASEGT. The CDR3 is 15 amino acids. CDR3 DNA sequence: TGTGCCAGCAGTCCTACGGACAGGGTGATGGGCGAGCAGTACTTC. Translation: CASSPTDRVMGEQYF.

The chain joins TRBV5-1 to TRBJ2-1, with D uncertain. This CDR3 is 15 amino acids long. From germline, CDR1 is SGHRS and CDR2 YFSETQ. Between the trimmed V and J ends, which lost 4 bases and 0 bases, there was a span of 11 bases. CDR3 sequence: CASSLPPSSYNEQFF. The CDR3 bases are TGCGCCAGCAGCCTCCCCCCGAGCTCCTACAATGAGCAGTTCTTC.

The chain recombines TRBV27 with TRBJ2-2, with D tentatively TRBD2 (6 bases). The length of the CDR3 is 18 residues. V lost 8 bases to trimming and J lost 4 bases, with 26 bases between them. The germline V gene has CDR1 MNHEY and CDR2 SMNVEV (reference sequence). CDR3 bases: TGTGCCAGCGGGGAGATCGGGGCGGGGTTTCCCATCACCGGGGAGCTGTTTTTT. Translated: CASGEIGAGFPITGELFF.

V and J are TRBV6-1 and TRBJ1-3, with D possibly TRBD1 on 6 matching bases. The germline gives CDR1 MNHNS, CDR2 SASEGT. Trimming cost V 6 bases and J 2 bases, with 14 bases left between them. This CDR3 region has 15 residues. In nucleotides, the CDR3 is TGTGCCAGCAGGGTCAGGGGATCTACTGGAAACACCATATATTTT. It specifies CASRVRGSTGNTIYF.

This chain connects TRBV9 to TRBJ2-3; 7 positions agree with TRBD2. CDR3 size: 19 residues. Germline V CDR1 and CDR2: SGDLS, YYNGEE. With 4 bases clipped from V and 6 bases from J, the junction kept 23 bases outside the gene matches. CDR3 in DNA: TGTGCCAGCAGCCCCTATTTGGTCGCCGGGGGGAGAAGGTCGGATACGCAGTATTTT. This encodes CASSPYLVAGGRRSDTQYF.

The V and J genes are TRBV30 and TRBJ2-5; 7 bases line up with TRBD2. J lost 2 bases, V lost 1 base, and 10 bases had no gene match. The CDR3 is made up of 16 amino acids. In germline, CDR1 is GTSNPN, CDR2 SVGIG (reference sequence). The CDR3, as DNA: TGTGCCTGGAGTGCGGGCGGGAGTTACGGGCAAGAGACCCAGTACTTC. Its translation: CAWSAGGSYGQETQYF. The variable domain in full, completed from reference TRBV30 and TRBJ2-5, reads SQTIHQWPATLVQPVGSPLSLECTVEGTSNPNLYWYRQAAGRGLQLLFYSVGIGQISSEVPQNLSASRPQDRQFILSSKKLLLSDSGFYLCAWSAGGSYGQETQYFGPGTRLLVL.

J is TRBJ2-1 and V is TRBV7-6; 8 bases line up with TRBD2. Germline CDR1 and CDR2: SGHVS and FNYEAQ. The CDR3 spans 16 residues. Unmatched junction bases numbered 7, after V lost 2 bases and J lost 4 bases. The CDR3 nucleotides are TGTGCCAGCAGCTTAAGGTCGGGAGGGGTATACAATGAGCAGTTCTTC. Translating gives CASSLRSGGVYNEQFF.

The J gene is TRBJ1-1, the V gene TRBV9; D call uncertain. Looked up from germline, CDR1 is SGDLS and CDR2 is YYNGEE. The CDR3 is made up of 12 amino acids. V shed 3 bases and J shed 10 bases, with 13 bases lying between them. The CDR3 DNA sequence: TGTGCCAGCAGCGACCCCATTCGCGGAGCTTTCTTT. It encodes CASSDPIRGAFF.

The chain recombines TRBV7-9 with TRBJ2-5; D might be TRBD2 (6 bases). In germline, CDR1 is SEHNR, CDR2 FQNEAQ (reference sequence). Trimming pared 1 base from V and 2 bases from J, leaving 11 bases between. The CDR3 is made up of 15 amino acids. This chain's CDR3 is CASSLGGTPQETQYF. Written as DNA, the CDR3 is TGTGCCAGCAGCTTAGGGGGGACTCCACAAGAGACCCAGTACTTC.

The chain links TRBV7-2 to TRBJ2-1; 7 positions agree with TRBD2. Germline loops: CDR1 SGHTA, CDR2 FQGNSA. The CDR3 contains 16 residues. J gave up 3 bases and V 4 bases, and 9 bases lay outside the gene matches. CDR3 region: CASSYLGGTLYNEQFF. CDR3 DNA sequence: TGTGCCAGCAGCTACCTCGGGGGGACGCTCTACAATGAGCAGTTCTTC.

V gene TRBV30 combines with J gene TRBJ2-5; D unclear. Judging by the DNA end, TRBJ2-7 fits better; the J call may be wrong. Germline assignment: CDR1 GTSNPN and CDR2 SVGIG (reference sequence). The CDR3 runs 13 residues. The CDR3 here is CAWSSTRSYEQYF. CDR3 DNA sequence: TGTGCCTGGAGTTCCACTCGATCCTACGAGCAGTACTTC.

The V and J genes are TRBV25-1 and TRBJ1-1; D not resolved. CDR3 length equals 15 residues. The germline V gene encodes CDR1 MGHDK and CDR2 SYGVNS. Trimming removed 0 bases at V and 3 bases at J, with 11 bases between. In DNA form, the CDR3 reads TGTGCCAGCAGTGAATATCGGGCCGGGGACACTGAAGCTTTCTTT. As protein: CASSEYRAGDTEAFF. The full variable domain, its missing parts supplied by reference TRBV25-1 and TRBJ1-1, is EADIYQTPRYLVIGTGKKITLECSQTMGHDKMYWYQQDPGMELHLIHYSYGVNSTEKGDLSSESTVSRIRTEHFPLTLESARPSHTSQYLCASSEYRAGDTEAFFGQGTRLTVV.

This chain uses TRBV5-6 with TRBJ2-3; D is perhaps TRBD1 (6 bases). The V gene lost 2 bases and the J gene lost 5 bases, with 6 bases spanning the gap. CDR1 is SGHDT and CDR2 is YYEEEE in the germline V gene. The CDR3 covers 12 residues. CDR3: CASSLQGDTQYF. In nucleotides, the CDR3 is TGTGCCAGCAGCTTACAGGGAGATACGCAGTATTTT.

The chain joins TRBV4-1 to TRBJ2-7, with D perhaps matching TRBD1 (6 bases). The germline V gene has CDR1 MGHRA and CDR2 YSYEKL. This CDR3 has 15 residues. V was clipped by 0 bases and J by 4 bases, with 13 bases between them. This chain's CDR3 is CASSQDRQGWYEQYF. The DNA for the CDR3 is TGCGCCAGCAGCCAAGATCGCCAGGGGTGGTACGAGCAGTACTTC.

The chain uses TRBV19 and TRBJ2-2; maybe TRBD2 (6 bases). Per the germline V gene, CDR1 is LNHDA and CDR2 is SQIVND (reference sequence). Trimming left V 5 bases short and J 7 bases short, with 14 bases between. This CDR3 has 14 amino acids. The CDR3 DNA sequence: TGTGCCAGTAGTGTACCGGGACTCGGCGGGGAGCTGTTTTTT. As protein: CASSVPGLGGELFF.

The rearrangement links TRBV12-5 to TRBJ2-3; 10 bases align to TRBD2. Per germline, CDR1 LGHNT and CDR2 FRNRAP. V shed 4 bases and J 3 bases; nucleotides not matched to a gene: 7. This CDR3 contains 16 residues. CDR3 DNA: TGTGCTAGTGGTTGGACTAGCGGACCCGGGACAGATACGCAGTATTTT. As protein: CASGWTSGPGTDTQYF. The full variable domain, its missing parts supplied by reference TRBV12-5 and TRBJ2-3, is DARVTQTPRHKVTEMGQEVTMRCQPILGHNTVFWYRQTMMQGLELLAYFRNRAPLDDSGMPKDRFSAEMPDATLATLKIQPSEPRDSAVYFCASGWTSGPGTDTQYFGPGTRLTVL.

The DNA for the CDR3 is TGTGCCAGCAGTTACAGAGGGAGTAACACTGAAGCTTTCTTT. Its protein is CASSYRGSNTEAFF. The chain uses TRBV25-1 and TRBJ1-1, with D unclear. Germline V CDR1 and CDR2: MGHDK, SYGVNS. This CDR3 is built from 14 residues. Trimming pared 5 bases from V and 2 bases from J, leaving 12 bases between.

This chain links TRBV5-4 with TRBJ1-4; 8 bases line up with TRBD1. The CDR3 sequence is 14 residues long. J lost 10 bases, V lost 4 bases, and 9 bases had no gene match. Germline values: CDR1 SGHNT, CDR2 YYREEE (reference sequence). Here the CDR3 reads CASSLDRVEGKLFF. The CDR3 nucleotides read TGTGCCAGCAGCCTGGACAGGGTTGAAGGAAAACTGTTTTTT. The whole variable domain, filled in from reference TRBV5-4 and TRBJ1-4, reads ETGVTQSPTHLIKTRGQQVTLRCSSQSGHNTVSWYQQALGQGPQFIFQYYREEENGRGNFPPRFSGLQFPNYSSELNVNALELDDSALYLCASSLDRVEGKLFFGSGTQLSVL.

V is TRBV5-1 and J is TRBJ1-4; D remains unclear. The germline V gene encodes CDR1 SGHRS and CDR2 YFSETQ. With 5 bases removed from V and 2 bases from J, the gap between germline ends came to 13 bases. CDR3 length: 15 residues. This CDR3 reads CASRTAPLTNEKLFF. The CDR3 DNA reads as TGCGCCAGCAGAACAGCTCCACTGACTAATGAAAAACTGTTTTTT.

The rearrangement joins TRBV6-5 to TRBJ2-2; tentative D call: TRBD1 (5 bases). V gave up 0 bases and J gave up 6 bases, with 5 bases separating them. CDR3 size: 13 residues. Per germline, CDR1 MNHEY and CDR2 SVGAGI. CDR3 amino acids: CASSYSGPGELFF. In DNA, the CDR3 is TGTGCCAGCAGTTACTCGGGGCCCGGGGAGCTGTTTTTT.

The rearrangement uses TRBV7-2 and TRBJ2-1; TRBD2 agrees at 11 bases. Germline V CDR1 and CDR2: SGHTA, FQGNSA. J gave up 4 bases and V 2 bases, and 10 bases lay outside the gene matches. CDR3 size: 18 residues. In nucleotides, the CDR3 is TGTGCCAGCAGCTTACTGGGGACCGGGACTAGCGGATACAATGAGCAGTTCTTC. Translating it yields CASSLLGTGTSGYNEQFF.

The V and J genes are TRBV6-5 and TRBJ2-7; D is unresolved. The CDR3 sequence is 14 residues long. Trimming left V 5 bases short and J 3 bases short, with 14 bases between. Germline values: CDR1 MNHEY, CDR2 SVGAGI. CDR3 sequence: CASSVNRARYEQYF. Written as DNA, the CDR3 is TGTGCCAGCAGTGTTAACAGAGCCCGCTACGAGCAGTACTTC.